This TCR beta chain was recorded in a study of shared clonotypes between healthy human individuals. Findings and limits, study-wide: Clonotype sharing levels among donors were expected to vary with sequencing depth. Apart from blood, nothing was sampled; tissue repertoires likely differ.

The table came from immunoSEQ multiplex PCR; TCRdb's copy has only in-frame clones and leaves some out. The sample shows approximately 2.4 million clones, approximately 96% of them seen only once. Comments on this clone: Its matching antigen is unknown.

Germline V gene data show CDR1 as MNHNY and CDR2 as SVGAGI (reference sequence). The CDR3 length is 15 residues. The V segment lost 4 bases and the J segment 4 bases; nucleotides outside the gene matches: 9. Among the donors, all were Caucasian adults who lived in Nashville, Tennessee. Sequencing was done on a sample of naive CD4+ T cells sorted from blood. Subset denoted: CD45RA+ positively selected. The chain links TRBV6-6 to TRBJ1-1, with 7 bases fitting TRBD1. This sequence originates from a man aged 18-30 years in good health. CDR3 bases: TGTGCCAGCAGTTCCGAACAGGGGAGAGCCACTGAAGCTTTCTTT. Translation gives CASSSEQGRATEAFF.